Relative to its sample, the clone carrying this TCR beta chain is medium-sized (0.01 to 0.1%). These data originate in a study of tumor-infiltrating lymphocytes in oesophageal squamous cell carcinoma. V was pared by 5 bases and J by 2 bases, with 12 bases between. The CDR3 spans 14 residues. CDR1 and CDR2 from the germline V gene are MNHNS and SASEGT. Via MiXCR, TCRdb re-called the PCR reads, giving one row per CDR3 protein. The repertoire holds 20,000 to 25,000 distinct CDR3 sequences, with approximately 37% as singletons. Sequenced sample: esophageal tumor tissue. The receptor's source is a female donor with esophageal squamous cell carcinoma. The rearrangement joins TRBV6-1 to TRBJ1-2; D not resolved. CDR3 in amino acids: CASSTTRANYGYTF. The CDR3, as DNA: TGTGCCAGCAGTACGACAAGGGCAAACTATGGCTACACCTTC.